These 27 T cell receptor beta chains share one sample of origin, sequenced in a study of siplizumab effects on memory and regulatory T cells. TCRdb's copy holds only in-frame clones and misses some; the assay was immunoSEQ multiplex PCR. The repertoire holds 100,000 or so clones, with approximately 91% as singletons. Input material: CD4+ T cells sorted from blood. These receptor sequences come from a human donor in good health. Some clones in this sample may be carry-over from other donors' samples.

The V and J genes are TRBV11-2 and TRBJ2-7; D may match TRBD1 or TRBD2 (5 bases each). V was pared by 1 base and J by 2 bases, with 12 bases between. Germline V gene sequence: CDR1 SGHAT, CDR2 FQNNGV. This CDR3 contains 15 residues. The CDR3 DNA sequence: TGTGCCAGCAGCTTAGGCTTGAGGGGCCCCTACGAGCAGTACTTC. Protein product: CASSLGLRGPYEQYF.

The rearrangement uses TRBV19 and TRBJ2-3; 10 bases map to TRBD2. The length of the CDR3 is 18 residues. V was clipped by 0 bases and J by 2 bases; unmatched bases: 8. The V gene's germline CDR1 is LNHDA and CDR2 SQIVND (reference sequence). This CDR3 reads CASSIDGLAGGVTDTQYF. CDR3 in DNA: TGTGCCAGTAGTATAGATGGCTTAGCGGGAGGTGTCACAGATACGCAGTATTTT.

CDR3 DNA sequence: TGTGCCAGCTCCACTTGGGGGGGGAACACTGAAGCTTTCTTT. This gives the protein CASSTWGGNTEAFF. The genes are TRBV27 and TRBJ1-1; possible D gene TRBD1, 5 bases. CDR1 and CDR2 from the germline V gene are MNHEY and SMNVEV (reference sequence). Trimming took 8 bases from V and 1 from J, leaving 14 bases between them. CDR3 length equals 14 residues.

This chain links TRBV18 with TRBJ2-1; TRBD1 matches 9 bases. The CDR3 totals 16 residues. The V segment lost 3 bases and the J segment 2 bases; nucleotides outside the gene matches: 5. Germline V gene data show CDR1 as KGHSH and CDR2 as LQKENI. The CDR3 coding sequence is TGTGCCAGCTCACCTGCGGACAGGGGAACCTACAATGAGCAGTTCTTC. Amino acid sequence: CASSPADRGTYNEQFF.

V usage is TRBV18 and J usage is TRBJ2-2; 10 bases are shared with TRBD2. Looked up from germline, CDR1 is KGHSH and CDR2 is LQKENI. V was clipped by 4 bases and J by 1 base; unmatched bases: 3. The CDR3 loop spans 16 amino acids. CDR3 DNA sequence: TGTGCCAGCTCACTAAGGACTAGCGGGAACACCGGGGAGCTGTTTTTT. The encoded protein is CASSLRTSGNTGELFF.

The chain combines TRBV14 with TRBJ2-3; tentative D call: TRBD1 (5 bases). CDR1 is SGHDN, CDR2 FVKESK, per germline. Trimming pared 1 base from V and 4 bases from J, leaving 15 bases between. The CDR3 runs to 16 residues. The CDR3, as DNA: TGTGCCAGCAGCCAAGGGTGGCAGGGTGGATCAGATACGCAGTATTTT. It specifies CASSQGWQGGSDTQYF.

The rearrangement joins TRBV4-1 to TRBJ2-3; D might be TRBD2 (6 bases). Trimming removed 4 bases at V and 3 bases at J, with 17 bases between. The germline V gene has CDR1 MGHRA and CDR2 YSYEKL. This CDR3 spans 16 amino acids. The CDR3, as DNA: TGCGCCAGCAGCCCCCTCCGAAGCGGGTTAACAGATACGCAGTATTTT. Translated: CASSPLRSGLTDTQYF.

The rearrangement links TRBV5-1 to TRBJ2-7; TRBD2 aligns across 14 bases. Per germline, CDR1 SGHRS and CDR2 YFSETQ. This CDR3 is 18 amino acids long. The J segment lost 4 bases and the V segment lost 4 bases, leaving 13 bases of the junction unmatched. The CDR3 loop reads CASSQGLAGVHLRYEQYF. For the CDR3, the DNA is TGCGCCAGCAGCCAGGGACTAGCGGGAGTACATCTGAGGTACGAGCAGTACTTC.

This chain uses TRBV5-1 with TRBJ2-4; TRBD1 might be the D (6 bases). Trimming took 4 bases from V and 5 from J, leaving 16 bases between them. This CDR3 comprises 15 residues. Per the germline V gene, CDR1 is SGHRS and CDR2 is YFSETQ. In DNA, the CDR3 is TGCGCCAGCAGCGAGGGGGTGTCAAGTGAAAACATTCAGTACTTC. Translating it yields CASSEGVSSENIQYF.

The J gene is TRBJ2-5, the V gene TRBV9, with D maybe TRBD1 (6 bases). The germline V gene has CDR1 SGDLS and CDR2 YYNGEE. V lost 3 bases, J lost 4 bases, and 16 bases lay in between. The CDR3 is 15 amino acids. This CDR3 is CASSAGQGSRETQYF. DNA of the CDR3: TGTGCCAGCAGCGCCGGGCAGGGGTCTCGAGAGACCCAGTACTTC.

This chain connects TRBV9 to TRBJ1-1, with 7 bases matching TRBD1. Germline V gene sequence: CDR1 SGDLS, CDR2 YYNGEE. The CDR3 is made up of 15 amino acids. After removal of 0 bases from V and 4 bases from J, the junction contained 6 bases not matched to a gene. The CDR3 DNA is TGTGCCAGCAGCGTAGCTGGACAGGTGTCCACTGAAGCTTTCTTT. It translates to CASSVAGQVSTEAFF.

The V and J genes are TRBV5-1 and TRBJ2-7; 7 positions match TRBD2. The CDR3 extends over 14 amino acids. V lost 1 base to trimming and J lost 3 bases; unmatched junction nucleotides: 4. Germline assignment: CDR1 SGHRS and CDR2 YFSETQ. CDR3 loop: CASSLNTGGYEQYF. CDR3 in DNA: TGCGCCAGCAGCTTGAATACGGGGGGCTACGAGCAGTACTTC.

The rearrangement links TRBV10-1 to TRBJ2-3; D remains ambiguous. Germline CDR1 WNHNN, CDR2 SYGVQD (reference sequence). This CDR3 is built from 15 residues. V was clipped by 4 bases and J by 0 bases, with 11 bases between them. The CDR3 region has the DNA TGCGCCAGCAGTGGGGGAAGACAAAGCACAGATACGCAGTATTTT. Amino acid sequence: CASSGGRQSTDTQYF.

V is TRBV7-3 and J is TRBJ1-1; D perhaps matches TRBD1 (6 bases). The CDR3 runs 13 residues. From germline, CDR1 is SGHTA and CDR2 FQGTGA. V was pared by 5 bases and J by 4 bases, with 11 bases between. CDR3 bases: TGTGCCAGCAGCCTAGGGACACCCACTGAAGCTTTCTTT. The encoded protein is CASSLGTPTEAFF. Filled out from reference TRBV7-3 and TRBJ1-1, the complete variable domain reads GAGVSQTPSNKVTEKGKYVELRCDPISGHTALYWYRQSLGQGPEFLIYFQGTGAADDSGLPNDRFFAVRPEGSVSTLKIQRTERGDSAVYLCASSLGTPTEAFFGQGTRLTVV.

This chain uses TRBV5-1 with TRBJ1-5, with D possibly TRBD1 on 5 matching bases. Germline V gene lookup returns CDR1 SGHRS and CDR2 YFSETQ. The CDR3 loop spans 17 amino acids. Deletions cut 6 bases from V and 4 bases from J, with 23 bases between. The CDR3 is CASKPGPRELGNQPQHF. The CDR3 bases are TGCGCCAGCAAACCGGGACCCCGGGAGTTAGGAAATCAGCCCCAGCATTTT.

J is TRBJ1-2 and V is TRBV10-3; weak D call: TRBD1 (6 bases). Looked up from germline, CDR1 is ENHRY and CDR2 is SYGVKD. This CDR3 has 15 amino acids. Trimming took off 0 bases at V and 2 bases at J, with 10 bases between the two ends. The CDR3 nucleotides are TGTGCCATCAGTGAGTCGCCGGGGGCCAACTATGGCTACACCTTC. This encodes CAISESPGANYGYTF.

This clone has more than one count but fewer than ten. The rearrangement uses TRBV5-1 and TRBJ1-1; TRBD1 matches at 7 bases. With V trimmed by 5 bases and J by 0 bases, 4 bases remained unmatched. The CDR3 consists of 14 residues. Per the germline V gene, CDR1 is SGHRS and CDR2 is YFSETQ. This chain's CDR3 is CASSKGAVNTEAFF. The CDR3 nucleotides read TGCGCCAGCAGTAAGGGGGCAGTGAACACTGAAGCTTTCTTT.

This clone was observed a few times. The chain is built from TRBV30 and TRBJ1-1, with a possible D match to TRBD1 (5 bases). V gave up 1 base and J gave up 0 bases, with 6 bases separating them. From germline, CDR1 is GTSNPN and CDR2 SVGIG (reference sequence). The CDR3 length is 13 residues. CDR3 residues: CAWSEGMNTEAFF. The DNA for the CDR3 is TGTGCCTGGAGTGAGGGGATGAACACTGAAGCTTTCTTT.

This chain connects TRBV19 to TRBJ2-6; 8 bases map to TRBD1. In germline, CDR1 is LNHDA, CDR2 SQIVND (reference sequence). Losses at the gene ends were 10 bases for V and 4 bases for J; bases not matched to a gene: 15. The CDR3 sequence is 17 residues long. This chain's CDR3 is CATMDRATRLGANVLTF. The CDR3 nucleotides are TGTGCCACTATGGACAGGGCGACGCGACTCGGGGCCAACGTCCTGACTTTC.

The CDR3 sequence is CASRLDRVVTDTQYF. The CDR3 DNA follows: TGCGCCAGCAGATTGGACAGGGTAGTAACAGATACGCAGTATTTT. The rearrangement uses TRBV10-2 and TRBJ2-3; TRBD1 aligns across 8 bases. The V and J ends lost 6 bases and 3 bases, in that order; junction bases with no gene match: 8. Germline V lookup: CDR1 WSHSY, CDR2 SAAADI. The CDR3 spans 15 residues.

This clone was picked up one time. J is TRBJ2-1 and V is TRBV30; D unclear. Germline CDR1 reads GTSNPN; CDR2 reads SVGIG (reference sequence). The CDR3 spans 11 residues. Trimming stripped 2 bases from V and 15 bases from J, with 14 bases between. The CDR3 here is CAWSPQRYLFF. CDR3 bases: TGTGCCTGGAGTCCGCAAAGGTATCTGTTCTTC. The full variable domain, rest sourced from reference TRBV30 and TRBJ2-1, is SQTIHQWPATLVQPVGSPLSLECTVEGTSNPNLYWYRQAAGRGLQLLFYSVGIGQISSEVPQNLSASRPQDRQFILSSKKLLLSDSGFYLCAWSPQRYLFFGPGTRLTVL.

V and J are TRBV4-1 and TRBJ2-3; D is perhaps TRBD2 (5 bases). Per the germline V gene, CDR1 is MGHRA and CDR2 is YSYEKL. Trimming took 8 bases from V and 2 from J, leaving 20 bases between them. The CDR3 contains 16 residues. The CDR3 DNA follows: TGCGCCAGCCGGGTTGGCGCGGGCGGATCCACAGATACGCAGTATTTT. It codes for CASRVGAGGSTDTQYF.

V usage is TRBV7-3 and J usage is TRBJ2-1; 8 bases agree with TRBD2. The CDR3 loop spans 16 amino acids. CDR1 is SGHTA and CDR2 is FQGTGA in the germline V gene. Trimming removed 6 bases from V and 8 bases from J; junction bases left unmatched: 15. As DNA, the CDR3 is TGTGCCAGCAGTCGGAACCCTACGGGAGGGCTCGATGAGCAGTTCTTC. This gives the protein CASSRNPTGGLDEQFF.

V is TRBV11-2 and J is TRBJ2-4, with D possibly matching TRBD1 (5 bases). Trimming stripped 0 bases from V and 5 bases from J, with 8 bases between. The germline V gene encodes CDR1 SGHAT and CDR2 FQNNGV. The CDR3 is 14 residues long. CDR3 amino acids: CASSLDRAQNIQYF. CDR3 DNA: TGTGCCAGCAGCTTAGACAGGGCCCAAAACATTCAGTACTTC.

The chain carries TRBV10-1 and TRBJ2-1; 14 nucleotides agree with TRBD2. This CDR3 has 15 amino acids. Germline CDR1 reads WNHNN; CDR2 reads SYGVQD (reference sequence). With V trimmed by 3 bases and J by 9 bases, 4 bases remained unmatched. The DNA of the CDR3 is TGCGCCAGCAGTGATGGGACTAGCGGGAGAGGTGAGCAGTTCTTC. This gives the protein CASSDGTSGRGEQFF.

The chain's CDR3 is CASSFLLEGGTDTQYF. The CDR3 bases are TGTGCCAGCAGTTTCCTACTGGAAGGGGGCACAGATACGCAGTATTTT. The chain carries TRBV27 and TRBJ2-3, with D possibly TRBD1 on 5 matching bases. The CDR3 runs to 16 residues. V lost 3 bases, J lost 1 base, and 14 bases lay in between. CDR1 MNHEY and CDR2 SMNVEV come from the germline V gene (reference sequence).

The J gene is TRBJ2-7, the V gene TRBV11-2, with 7 bases aligning to TRBD2. The CDR3 has 14 residues. V gave up 6 bases and J gave up 3 bases; unmatched junction bases: 8. CDR1 is SGHAT, CDR2 FQNNGV, per germline. CDR3 bases: TGTGCCAGCAGTACCGGGACTACAGTCTACGAGCAGTACTTC. The encoded protein is CASSTGTTVYEQYF.